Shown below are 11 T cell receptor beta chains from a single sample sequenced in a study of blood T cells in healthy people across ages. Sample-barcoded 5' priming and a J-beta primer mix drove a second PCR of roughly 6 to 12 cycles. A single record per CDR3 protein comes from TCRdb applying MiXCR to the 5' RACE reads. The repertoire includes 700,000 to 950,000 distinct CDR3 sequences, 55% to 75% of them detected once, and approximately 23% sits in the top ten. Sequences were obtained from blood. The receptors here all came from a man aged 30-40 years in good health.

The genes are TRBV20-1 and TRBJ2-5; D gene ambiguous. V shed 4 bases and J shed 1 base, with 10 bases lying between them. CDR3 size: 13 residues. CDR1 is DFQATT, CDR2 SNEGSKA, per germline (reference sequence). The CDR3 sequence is CSATTASQETQYF. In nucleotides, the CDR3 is TGCAGTGCTACCACAGCTTCCCAAGAGACCCAGTACTTC.

The CDR3 loop reads CAISESGGPGEFF. The CDR3 coding sequence is TGTGCCATCAGTGAGTCGGGGGGGCCGGGGGAGTTCTTC. The rearrangement joins TRBV10-3 to TRBJ2-1, with D perhaps TRBD2 (7 bases). Trimming shortened V by 0 bases and J by 14 bases, and 14 bases separated the two germline ends. Germline CDR1 and CDR2: ENHRY and SYGVKD. There are 13 residues in the CDR3.

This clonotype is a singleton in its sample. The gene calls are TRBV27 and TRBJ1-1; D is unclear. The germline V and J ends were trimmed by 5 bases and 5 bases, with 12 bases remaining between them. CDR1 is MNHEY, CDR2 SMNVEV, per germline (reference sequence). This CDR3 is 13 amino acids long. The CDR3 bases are TGTGCCAGCAGTCCCCGGAGGGAAACTGAAGCTTTCTTT. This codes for CASSPRRETEAFF.

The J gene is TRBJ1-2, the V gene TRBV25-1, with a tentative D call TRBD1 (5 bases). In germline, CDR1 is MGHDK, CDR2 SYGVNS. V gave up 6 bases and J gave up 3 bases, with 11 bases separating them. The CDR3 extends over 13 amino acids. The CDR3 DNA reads TGTGCCAGCAGAAGAGGCAGGGACTATGGCTACACCTTC. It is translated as CASRRGRDYGYTF.

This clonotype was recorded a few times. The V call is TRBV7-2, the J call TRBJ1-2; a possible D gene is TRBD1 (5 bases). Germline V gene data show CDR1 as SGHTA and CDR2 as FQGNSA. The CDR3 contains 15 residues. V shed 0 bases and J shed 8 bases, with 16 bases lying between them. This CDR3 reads CASSLARQFSGGYTF. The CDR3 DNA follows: TGTGCCAGCAGCTTAGCGCGACAGTTCAGCGGGGGCTACACCTTC.

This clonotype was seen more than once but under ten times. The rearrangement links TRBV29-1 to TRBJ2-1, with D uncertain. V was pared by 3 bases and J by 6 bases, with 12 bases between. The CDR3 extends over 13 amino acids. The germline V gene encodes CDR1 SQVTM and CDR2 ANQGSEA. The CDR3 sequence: CSVEGWTVNEQFF. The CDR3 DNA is TGCAGCGTTGAGGGGTGGACCGTCAATGAGCAGTTCTTC.

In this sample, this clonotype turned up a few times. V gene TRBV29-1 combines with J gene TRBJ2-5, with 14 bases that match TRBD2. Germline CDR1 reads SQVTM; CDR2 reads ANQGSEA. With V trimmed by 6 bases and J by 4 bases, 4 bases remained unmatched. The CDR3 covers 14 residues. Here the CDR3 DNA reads TGCAGCGTCGGGACTAGCGGGAGTGGAGAGACCCAGTACTTC. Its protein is CSVGTSGSGETQYF.

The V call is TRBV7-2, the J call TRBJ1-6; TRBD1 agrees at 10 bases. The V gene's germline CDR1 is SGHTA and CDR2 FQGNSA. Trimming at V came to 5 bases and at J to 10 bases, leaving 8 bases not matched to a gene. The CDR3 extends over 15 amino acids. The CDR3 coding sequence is TGTGCCAGCAGCCAACGGACAGGGGGAGAGTCACCCCTCCACTTT. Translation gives CASSQRTGGESPLHF.

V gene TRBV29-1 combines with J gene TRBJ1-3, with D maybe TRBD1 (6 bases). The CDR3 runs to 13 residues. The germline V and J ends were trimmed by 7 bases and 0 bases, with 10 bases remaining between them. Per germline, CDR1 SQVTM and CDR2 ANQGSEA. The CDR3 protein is CSATGPSGNTIYF. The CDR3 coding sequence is TGCAGCGCGACAGGTCCCTCTGGAAACACCATATATTTT.

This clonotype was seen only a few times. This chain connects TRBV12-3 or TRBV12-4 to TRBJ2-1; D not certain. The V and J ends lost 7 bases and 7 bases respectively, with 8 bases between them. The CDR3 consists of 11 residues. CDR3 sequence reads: CASKKRNEQFF. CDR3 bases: TGTGCCAGCAAAAAGAGGAATGAGCAGTTCTTC.

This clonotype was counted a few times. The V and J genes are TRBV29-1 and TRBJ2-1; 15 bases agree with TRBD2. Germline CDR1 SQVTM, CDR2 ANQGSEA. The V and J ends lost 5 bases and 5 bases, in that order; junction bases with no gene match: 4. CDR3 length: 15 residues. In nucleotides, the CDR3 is TGCAGCGTTCCGGGACTAGCGGGAGGAGACAATGAGCAGTTCTTC. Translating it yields CSVPGLAGGDNEQFF.